One and the same sample provided the 24 T cell receptor beta chains below, sequenced in a study of beta chain features in type 1 diabetes. No antigen has been identified for these receptors. General study points: Across all four CD4+ subsets, people with type 1 diabetes showed modestly shorter TCRB CDR3s.

The whole isolated RNA underwent reverse transcription, so sequencing captured expressed TCRB transcripts. Measured with immunoSEQ multiplex PCR; TCRdb has only the in-frame clones, and not every one. The sample carries approximately 600,000 clones, around 11% recorded once. The specimen sequenced was naive CD4+ T cells from blood. These receptors originate from a man aged 30 to 39 with type 1 diabetes.

This clone was detected only a few times. This chain connects TRBV9 to TRBJ1-1, with D maybe TRBD1 (5 bases). The CDR3 has 14 amino acids. CDR1 and CDR2 from the germline V gene are SGDLS and YYNGEE. Deletions cut 0 bases from V and 3 bases from J, with 9 bases between. The CDR3 region is CASSVVRGDTEAFF. CDR3 nucleotides: TGTGCCAGCAGCGTAGTTCGAGGGGACACTGAAGCTTTCTTT.

V gene TRBV7-2 combines with J gene TRBJ2-5, with D possibly matching TRBD2 (6 bases). This CDR3 region has 14 residues. From germline, CDR1 is SGHTA and CDR2 FQGNSA. Trimming took off 5 bases at V and 3 bases at J, with 13 bases between the two ends. CDR3 region: CASSPGLAKETQYF. The CDR3 coding sequence is TGTGCCAGCAGCCCGGGACTGGCTAAAGAGACCCAGTACTTC.

Only a few counts were recorded for this clone. The V call is TRBV6-4, the J call TRBJ1-6, with D possibly matching TRBD1 (5 bases). In germline, CDR1 is MRHNA, CDR2 SNTAGT. Deletions cut 7 bases from V and 0 bases from J, with 13 bases between. This CDR3 spans 16 amino acids. The CDR3 region has the DNA TGTGCCAGCATCTCTGGGGGGAGCTCCTATAATTCACCCCTCCACTTT. It is translated as CASISGGSSYNSPLHF.

Only a few counts were recorded for this clone. J is TRBJ2-1 and V is TRBV7-9, with D possibly TRBD1 on 6 matching bases. This CDR3 contains 15 residues. Between the trimmed V and J ends, which lost 1 base and 5 bases, there was a span of 12 bases. CDR1 and CDR2 (germline): SEHNR, FQNEAQ (reference sequence). The CDR3 reads CASSLVGAEDNEQFF. CDR3 sequence (DNA): TGTGCCAGCAGCTTAGTGGGGGCAGAGGACAATGAGCAGTTCTTC.

This clone was seen a handful of times. This rearrangement joins TRBV30 to TRBJ1-2; D remains ambiguous. V was shortened by 2 bases and J by 4 bases, with 11 bases between the two germline ends. The germline gives CDR1 GTSNPN, CDR2 SVGIG (reference sequence). The CDR3 runs 13 residues. CDR3 protein: CAWSSGSRYGYTF. Written as DNA, the CDR3 is TGTGCCTGGAGTTCCGGATCCCGCTATGGCTACACCTTC.

This clone was observed a handful of times. The V gene is TRBV27, the J gene TRBJ2-1; no definite D call. The CDR3 runs 14 residues. V was cut by 2 bases and J by 8 bases, with 13 bases left in between. CDR1 MNHEY and CDR2 SMNVEV come from the germline V gene (reference sequence). The DNA for the CDR3 is TGTGCCAGCAGTTTAAACAGTCCCTCCTATGAGCAGTTCTTC. Translation gives CASSLNSPSYEQFF.

V is TRBV5-1 and J is TRBJ1-2; weak D call: TRBD1 (5 bases). CDR1 is SGHRS, CDR2 YFSETQ, per germline. The CDR3 length is 16 residues. V lost 1 base and J lost 4, with 17 bases in between. This CDR3 is CASSLQDTGLIYGYTF. DNA for the CDR3: TGCGCCAGCAGCTTGCAGGACACCGGACTGATCTATGGCTACACCTTC.

The chain joins TRBV5-4 to TRBJ2-6; the D gene is possibly TRBD2 (5 bases). CDR3 length: 18 amino acids. Germline CDR1 SGHNT, CDR2 YYREEE (reference sequence). Trimming shortened V by 0 bases and J by 0 bases, and 13 bases separated the two germline ends. CDR3 sequence (DNA): TGTGCCAGCAGCTTGGGAAGCGGAGTCGCCTCTGGGGCCAACGTCCTGACTTTC. It encodes CASSLGSGVASGANVLTF.

The sample holds a few counts of this clone. This chain joins TRBV4-3 and TRBJ2-2; D not resolved. V lost 1 base and J lost 13, with 19 bases in between. The CDR3 is made up of 15 amino acids. CDR1 and CDR2 (germline): LGHNA, YSLEER. In DNA, the CDR3 is TGCGCCAGCAGCCAAGTTATAGACTCCACTGGATCGCTGTTTTTT. Translation: CASSQVIDSTGSLFF.

This clone was seen more than once but under ten times. The chain recombines TRBV9 with TRBJ2-1; D not resolved. Germline V gives CDR1 SGDLS, CDR2 YYNGEE. The germline V and J ends were trimmed by 4 bases and 2 bases, with 7 bases remaining between them. The CDR3 is 13 residues long. The CDR3 spells CASSLGPYNEQFF. The CDR3 DNA follows: TGTGCCAGCAGCCTAGGCCCCTACAATGAGCAGTTCTTC.

The rearrangement joins TRBV18 to TRBJ1-3; D ambiguous. The CDR3 has 16 residues. V lost 3 bases to trimming and J lost 4 bases, with 16 bases between them. Germline V gene data show CDR1 as KGHSH and CDR2 as LQKENI. The CDR3, as DNA: TGTGCCAGCTCACCCAGGACGGGCGAACCGGGAAACACCATATATTTT. Amino acids: CASSPRTGEPGNTIYF. Variable domain in full (rest from reference TRBV18 and TRBJ1-3): NAGVMQNPRHLVRRRGQEARLRCSPMKGHSHVYWYRQLPEEGLKFMVYLQKENIIDESGMPKERFSAEFPKEGPSILRIQQVVRGDSAAYFCASSPRTGEPGNTIYFGEGSWLTVV.

A few counts support this clone. The CDR3 loop is CASSAGLAYEQYF. For the CDR3, the DNA is TGCGCCAGCAGCGCGGGGCTAGCCTACGAGCAGTACTTC. J is TRBJ2-7 and V is TRBV5-1; possible D gene TRBD2, 6 bases. V lost 4 bases and J lost 2, with 10 bases in between. CDR1 is SGHRS and CDR2 is YFSETQ in the germline V gene. This CDR3 has 13 residues.

The chain uses TRBV7-2 and TRBJ2-3, with D perhaps TRBD1 (5 bases). V was shortened by 5 bases and J by 1 base, with 16 bases between the two germline ends. CDR1 SGHTA and CDR2 FQGNSA come from the germline V gene. The CDR3 length is 16 residues. As DNA, the CDR3 is TGTGCCAGCAGCCCCACAGGTGTGGTCCGCACAGATACGCAGTATTTT. Its protein product is CASSPTGVVRTDTQYF.

The V call is TRBV6-5, the J call TRBJ1-6, with a weak D call TRBD1 (6 bases). V lost 2 bases and J 7 bases, leaving 15 bases between the germline ends. The CDR3 sequence is 16 residues long. CDR1 MNHEY and CDR2 SVGAGI come from the germline V gene. CDR3 amino acids: CASSYGGLIVNSPLHF. CDR3 in DNA: TGTGCCAGCAGTTACGGGGGGCTCATCGTGAATTCACCCCTCCACTTT.

The chain recombines TRBV4-1 with TRBJ2-5; 8 bases agree with TRBD2. Germline V gene data show CDR1 as MGHRA and CDR2 as YSYEKL. CDR3 length equals 16 residues. Germline trimming cut 1 base from V and 4 bases from J; bases unmatched to any gene: 8. CDR3 loop: CASSQAPGLGGETQYF. As DNA, the CDR3 is TGCGCCAGCAGCCAAGCGCCGGGACTAGGGGGAGAGACCCAGTACTTC.

In its sample, this clone was seen a few times. V usage is TRBV27 and J usage is TRBJ2-6, with 7 bases fitting TRBD2. V was pared by 8 bases and J by 0 bases, with 7 bases of the junction left unmatched. The germline V gene encodes CDR1 MNHEY and CDR2 SMNVEV (reference sequence). This CDR3 is 16 amino acids long. In DNA, the CDR3 is TGTGCCAGCGGGAGGCTAGCGGACTCTGGGGCCAACGTCCTGACTTTC. It translates to CASGRLADSGANVLTF. Full variable domain (missing parts from reference TRBV27 and TRBJ2-6): EAQVTQNPRYLITVTGKKLTVTCSQNMNHEYMSWYRQDPGLGLRQIYYSMNVEVTDKGDVPEGYKVSRKEKRNFPLILESPSPNQTSLYFCASGRLADSGANVLTFGAGSRLTVL.

In this sample, this clone turned up a few times. The J gene is TRBJ1-2, the V gene TRBV11-1; 8 bases fit TRBD1. This CDR3 region has 15 residues. V gave up 5 bases and J gave up 1 base; unmatched junction bases: 6. Germline V lookup: CDR1 SGHAT, CDR2 FQDESV (reference sequence). For the CDR3, the DNA is TGTGCCAGCAGCGCCCCTGACAGGGGTAACTATGGCTACACCTTC. Translating it yields CASSAPDRGNYGYTF.

This clone appeared a few times. The same CDR3 also results from other DNA sequences found in this sample. V gene TRBV10-3 combines with J gene TRBJ2-5, with 10 bases aligning to TRBD1. There are 14 residues in the CDR3. Germline values: CDR1 ENHRY, CDR2 SYGVKD. The J segment lost 2 bases and the V segment lost 5 bases, leaving 2 bases of the junction unmatched. The DNA for the CDR3 is TGTGCCATCAGTCCGGGACAGGGGCAAGAGACCCAGTACTTC. Translating it yields CAISPGQGQETQYF.

This clone was counted only a few times. V gene TRBV6-5 combines with J gene TRBJ1-2, with D possibly TRBD1 on 5 matching bases. V was cut by 10 bases and J by 4 bases, with 22 bases left in between. Germline V gene sequence: CDR1 MNHEY, CDR2 SVGAGI. This CDR3 spans 15 amino acids. Here the CDR3 DNA reads TGTGCCACTTCATCCGGGGCGGCAGAACGCTATGGCTACACCTTC. Its protein product is CATSSGAAERYGYTF.

J is TRBJ2-7 and V is TRBV27; D perhaps matches TRBD1 (5 bases). V was shortened by 8 bases and J by 1 base, with 15 bases between the two germline ends. CDR1 and CDR2 (germline): MNHEY, SMNVEV (reference sequence). The CDR3 covers 14 residues. The CDR3 sequence is CASCATGQSYEQYF. Here the CDR3 DNA reads TGTGCCAGCTGTGCCACAGGTCAGTCCTACGAGCAGTACTTC.

The chain recombines TRBV6-1 with TRBJ2-5; D gene ambiguous. Germline V gene data show CDR1 as MNHNS and CDR2 as SASEGT. CDR3 size: 14 residues. Trimming left V 6 bases short and J 1 base short, with 12 bases between. The CDR3, as DNA: TGTGCCAGCAGAACGGCAGCCCTCCAAGAGACCCAGTACTTC. Translated, it gives CASRTAALQETQYF.

The chain links TRBV30 to TRBJ1-3; 8 bases match TRBD1. CDR1 and CDR2 (germline): GTSNPN, SVGIG (reference sequence). The CDR3 has 15 residues. The junction had 7 bases not matched to a gene; V was cut back by 2 bases and J by 4 bases. CDR3 residues: CAWSLRQGIGNTIYF. The CDR3 coding sequence is TGTGCCTGGAGTTTGCGACAGGGGATCGGAAACACCATATATTTT. The complete variable domain, with remaining parts taken from reference TRBV30 and TRBJ1-3, reads SQTIHQWPATLVQPVGSPLSLECTVEGTSNPNLYWYRQAAGRGLQLLFYSVGIGQISSEVPQNLSASRPQDRQFILSSKKLLLSDSGFYLCAWSLRQGIGNTIYFGEGSWLTVV.

The V and J genes are TRBV29-1 and TRBJ1-1; the D is unclear. Trimming removed 5 bases from V and 1 base from J, with 8 bases in between. Germline V gene sequence: CDR1 SQVTM, CDR2 ANQGSEA. This CDR3 region has 12 residues. This CDR3 is CSVTPGNTEAFF. CDR3 nucleotide sequence: TGCAGCGTTACCCCAGGGAACACTGAAGCTTTCTTT. Looking up the rest from reference TRBV29-1 and TRBJ1-1 gives the full variable domain: SAVISQKPSRDICQRGTSLTIQCQVDSQVTMMFWYRQQPGQSLTLIATANQGSEATYESGFVIDKFPISRPNLTFSTLTVSNMSPEDSSIYLCSVTPGNTEAFFGQGTRLTVV.

This clone was counted a few times. The chain recombines TRBV20-1 with TRBJ2-1; D is unresolved. The V end was cut by 6 bases, the J end by 7 bases, with 10 bases between. Per the germline V gene, CDR1 is DFQATT and CDR2 is SNEGSKA (reference sequence). The CDR3 is 11 residues long. DNA for the CDR3: TGCAGTGCGCTCCGTACAAATGAGCAGTTCTTC. This codes for CSALRTNEQFF.